This T cell receptor (beta chain) originates from a study of cytomegalovirus exposure and HLA in healthy donors. Clones were read by immunoSEQ multiplex PCR, and TCRdb kept only the in-frame ones, dropping some. The sample contains roughly 80,000 clones, more than 75% of which appear only once. Unmatched junction bases numbered 9, after V lost 4 bases and J lost 0 bases. The CDR3 has 17 amino acids. In germline, CDR1 is MGHRA, CDR2 YSYEKL. Specimen: PBMCs. The clonotype comes from a man aged 25-45 years in good health and CMV-seronegative. V and J are TRBV4-1 and TRBJ1-1; 9 bases fit TRBD1. The CDR3 coding sequence is TGCGCCAGCAGCCTTCCTGGGGGGACAGGGCTGAACACTGAAGCTTTCTTT. Residues: CASSLPGGTGLNTEAFF.